This TCR beta chain was retrieved from a study of blood T cell repertoires in COVID-19. Which cohort a participant joined came from the clinical history participants gave. Sequencing was performed with immunoSEQ multiplex PCR; in TCRdb, only in-frame clones are kept and a portion is missing. Among roughly 400,000 clones listed, roughly 87% were seen once. The CDR3 totals 16 residues. V lost 1 base, J lost 0 bases, and 10 bases lay in between. Looked up from germline, CDR1 is SGHTA and CDR2 is FQGNSA. This chain links TRBV7-2 with TRBJ1-3; tentative D call: TRBD1 (6 bases). This receptor was taken from a middle-aged woman with acute COVID-19. Sequenced sample: PBMCs or T cells enriched from blood (not recorded which). The CDR3 nucleotides are TGTGCCAGCAGCTTAGGACAGGAGATCTCTGGAAACACCATATATTTT. This sequence encodes CASSLGQEISGNTIYF.